The 22 T cell receptor beta chains listed next were all sequenced from one sample in a study of blood T cells in healthy people across ages. Then a second PCR, running roughly 7 to 11 cycles, was carried out with a sample-barcoded 5' primer and a J-beta primer mix. A single record per CDR3 protein comes from TCRdb applying MiXCR to the 5' RACE reads. The sample holds about 1,500,000 distinct CDR3 sequences, roughly 28% seen once. Sample: blood. Source of these receptors: a woman aged 30 to 39 in good health.

At least ten counts were recorded for this clonotype. The chain carries TRBV12-3 or TRBV12-4 and TRBJ1-4; D gene unclear. V lost 6 bases, J lost 0 bases, and 11 bases lay in between. CDR3 length equals 15 residues. CDR3 nucleotides: TGTGCCAGCAGAAACTCCGGGGCAACTAATGAAAAACTGTTTTTT. Residues: CASRNSGATNEKLFF.

This clonotype was seen a handful of times. This chain uses TRBV12-3 or TRBV12-4 with TRBJ2-7; TRBD1 matches 11 bases. CDR3 length: 14 residues. The V segment lost 6 bases and the J segment 3 bases; nucleotides outside the gene matches: 4. CDR3 DNA: TGTGCCAGCAGGGACGGGACAGGGGGCTACGAGCAGTACTTC. Residues: CASRDGTGGYEQYF.

This clonotype has just a few counts. The chain is built from TRBV20-1 and TRBJ2-1; D not resolved. Germline V gives CDR1 DFQATT, CDR2 SNEGSKA (reference sequence). Trimming took off 3 bases at V and 12 bases at J, with 12 bases between the two ends. There are 11 residues in the CDR3. The CDR3 DNA reads as TGCAGTGCTAGTGACTTGCTTGGGCAGTTCTTC. Translation: CSASDLLGQFF.

The rearrangement joins TRBV29-1 to TRBJ2-2; 7 nucleotides match TRBD1. V shed 4 bases and J 4 bases; nucleotides not matched to a gene: 6. The CDR3 runs 14 residues. Germline CDR1 is SQVTM and CDR2 is ANQGSEA. The DNA for the CDR3 is TGCAGCGTTGTGGAGGACAGGACCACCGGGGAGCTGTTTTTT. It translates to CSVVEDRTTGELFF.

The chain couples TRBV28 to TRBJ1-2; tentative D call: TRBD1 (5 bases). Germline-derived CDR1 and CDR2 are MDHEN and SYDVKM. V lost 3 bases, J lost 6 bases, and 11 bases lay in between. The CDR3 has 13 residues. This CDR3 reads CASSFSRANGYTF. CDR3 nucleotide sequence: TGTGCCAGCAGTTTCAGCAGGGCGAATGGCTACACCTTC.

This clonotype occurred a few times. The rearrangement joins TRBV24-1 to TRBJ1-2; 8 nucleotides agree with TRBD1. The CDR3 sequence is 15 residues long. V trimming: 4 bases; J trimming: 5 bases; junction bases outside the gene matches: 8. Germline assignment: CDR1 KGHDR and CDR2 SFDVKD. CDR3 amino acids: CATSDDRGGVYGYTF. In nucleotides, the CDR3 is TGTGCCACCAGTGACGACAGGGGAGGAGTATATGGCTACACCTTC.

Of note for this clonotype: One end of the junction varies from germline; a read error may be responsible. The chain couples TRBV10-3 to TRBJ2-3; D is perhaps TRBD2 (5 bases). This CDR3 spans 14 amino acids. Germline CDR1 reads ENHRY; CDR2 reads SYGVKD. CDR3 protein: CAIRGKLGIDTRYF. CDR3 coding DNA: TGTGCCATCAGGGGGAAACTAGGGATAGATACGCGGTATTTT.

Worth noting for this clonotype: A much more abundant neighbour one base away suggests this may be a read error. CDR3 sequence reads: CASGVVAGVSYNEQFF. The CDR3 region has the DNA TGTGCCAGCGGCGTAGTAGCGGGAGTTAGCTACAATGAGCAGTTCTTC. This sequence joins TRBV9 and TRBJ2-1, with 9 bases lining up with TRBD2. Germline V CDR1 and CDR2: SGDLS, YYNGEE. The CDR3 length is 16 residues.

V usage is TRBV4-1 and J usage is TRBJ2-1; D call uncertain. Germline V gene data show CDR1 as MGHRA and CDR2 as YSYEKL. The CDR3 is made up of 14 amino acids. V lost 2 bases to trimming and J lost 8 bases, with 13 bases between them. CDR3 amino acids: CASSQQTPTYEQFF. The CDR3 DNA reads as TGCGCCAGCAGCCAACAGACCCCGACGTATGAGCAGTTCTTC.

The V call is TRBV12-3 or TRBV12-4, the J call TRBJ1-1; 7 nucleotides align to TRBD1. V gave up 5 bases and J gave up 4 bases; unmatched junction bases: 7. This CDR3 has 14 amino acids. CDR3 sequence (DNA): TGTGCCAGCAGTAAGGACAGGCAGTTCACTGAAGCTTTCTTT. This gives the protein CASSKDRQFTEAFF.

In its sample, this clonotype was seen a few times. V and J are TRBV19 and TRBJ2-1, with D unresolved. The CDR3 consists of 15 residues. Germline values: CDR1 LNHDA, CDR2 SQIVND (reference sequence). V gave up 1 base and J gave up 4 bases, with 11 bases separating them. The DNA of the CDR3 is TGTGCCAGTAGTATAGGTCAGGACCCTTACAATGAGCAGTTCTTC. Amino acid sequence: CASSIGQDPYNEQFF.

Worth noting for this clonotype: This may arise from a read error, as a much more abundant clone is one base away. This chain joins TRBV7-2 and TRBJ2-1; a weak D match, TRBD2 (6 bases). Germline CDR1 and CDR2: SGHTA and FQGNSA. The CDR3 is made up of 13 amino acids. V was pared by 1 base and J by 10 bases, with 11 bases between. CDR3 protein: CTSSLDRAGEQFF. The CDR3 DNA sequence: TGTACCAGCAGCTTAGATCGGGCGGGGGAGCAGTTCTTC.

V usage is TRBV28 and J usage is TRBJ2-4; unclear D gene. Trimming took off 6 bases at V and 5 bases at J, with 17 bases between the two ends. The CDR3 is 15 amino acids. Germline-derived CDR1 and CDR2 are MDHEN and SYDVKM. DNA for the CDR3: TGTGCCAGCAGCAGCAAAACGAGGACGGAAAACATTCAGTACTTC. This codes for CASSSKTRTENIQYF.

The chain carries TRBV12-3 or TRBV12-4 and TRBJ2-7; possible D gene TRBD1, 5 bases. V lost 6 bases and J 8 bases, leaving 20 bases between the germline ends. The CDR3 extends over 14 amino acids. The CDR3 sequence: CASRSSLSTDKQYF. The CDR3 nucleotides are TGTGCCAGCAGGTCCTCGCTCTCGACGGACAAGCAGTACTTC.

The chain uses TRBV5-1 and TRBJ2-7; D is perhaps TRBD2 (5 bases). Germline loops: CDR1 SGHRS, CDR2 YFSETQ. Between the trimmed V and J ends, which lost 1 base and 6 bases, there was a span of 14 bases. The CDR3 loop spans 14 amino acids. This CDR3 reads CASSLNPLRGEQYF. The DNA of the CDR3 is TGCGCCAGCAGCTTGAACCCTCTCCGGGGCGAGCAGTACTTC. Looking up the rest from reference TRBV5-1 and TRBJ2-7 gives the full variable domain: KAGVTQTPRYLIKTRGQQVTLSCSPISGHRSVSWYQQTPGQGLQFLFEYFSETQRNKGNFPGRFSGRQFSNSRSEMNVSTLELGDSALYLCASSLNPLRGEQYFGPGTRLTVT.

This clonotype appeared a few times. CDR3 nucleotides: TGTGCCAGCAGCTTATTGTCGCGGGTTGGGACAGATACGCAGTATTTT. As protein: CASSLLSRVGTDTQYF. The rearrangement links TRBV7-2 to TRBJ2-3; TRBD2 might be the D (5 bases). This CDR3 is 16 amino acids long. Germline lookup yields CDR1 SGHTA and CDR2 FQGNSA. Trimming took 2 bases from V and 3 from J, leaving 15 bases between them.

This clonotype was seen many times. The chain joins TRBV29-1 to TRBJ2-1, with 9 bases matching TRBD2. This CDR3 contains 13 residues. Germline-derived CDR1 and CDR2 are SQVTM and ANQGSEA. The J segment lost 3 bases and the V segment lost 8 bases, leaving 5 bases of the junction unmatched. CDR3 residues: CSLGTSSYNEQFF. CDR3 DNA sequence: TGCAGCCTAGGGACTAGCAGCTACAATGAGCAGTTCTTC.

This clonotype was detected only a few times. This chain joins TRBV6-5 and TRBJ1-5, with D unclear. This CDR3 is 15 amino acids long. Per the germline V gene, CDR1 is MNHEY and CDR2 is SVGAGI. Trimming stripped 5 bases from V and 3 bases from J, with 14 bases between. This CDR3 reads CASSAARGYNQPQHF. In DNA, the CDR3 is TGTGCCAGCAGTGCCGCGCGGGGATACAATCAGCCCCAGCATTTT.

There are a few counts of this clonotype. The rearrangement uses TRBV15 and TRBJ2-3; 9 bases line up with TRBD2. The CDR3 is made up of 16 amino acids. Germline CDR1 reads LNHNV; CDR2 reads YYDKDF (reference sequence). The junction had 5 bases not matched to a gene; V was cut back by 2 bases and J by 2 bases. This CDR3 is CATSRYSGGFTDTQYF. The CDR3 DNA reads as TGTGCCACCAGCAGATACAGCGGGGGGTTCACAGATACGCAGTATTTT. The full variable domain, completed using reference TRBV15 and TRBJ2-3, is DAMVIQNPRYQVTQFGKPVTLSCSQTLNHNVMYWYQQKSSQAPKLLFHYYDKDFNNEADTPDNFQSRRPNTSFCFLDIRSPGLGDTAMYLCATSRYSGGFTDTQYFGPGTRLTVL.

This clonotype has more than one count but fewer than ten. The gene calls are TRBV4-1 and TRBJ2-7, with D perhaps matching TRBD2 (5 bases). Germline V CDR1 and CDR2: MGHRA, YSYEKL. V lost 4 bases, J lost 6 bases, and 16 bases lay in between. The CDR3 consists of 14 residues. The CDR3 loop is CASSPHRERGEQYF. The CDR3 nucleotides read TGCGCCAGCAGCCCACACCGAGAACGGGGCGAGCAGTACTTC.

This clonotype appeared many times. The genes are TRBV29-1 and TRBJ2-7, with 7 bases fitting TRBD2. J lost 3 bases, V lost 4 bases, and 6 bases had no gene match. This CDR3 contains 13 residues. Germline V CDR1 and CDR2: SQVTM, ANQGSEA. The CDR3 sequence is CSVGPSGLYEQYF. CDR3 bases: TGCAGCGTTGGGCCTAGCGGACTCTACGAGCAGTACTTC.

This clonotype was counted a few times. V usage is TRBV29-1 and J usage is TRBJ2-1, with D perhaps given as TRBD1 or TRBD2 (5 bases each). The germline V gene has CDR1 SQVTM and CDR2 ANQGSEA. Trimming took 7 bases from V and 0 from J, leaving 19 bases between them. The CDR3 has 16 amino acids. CDR3 DNA: TGCAGCGCCAAAAACCGGGACCCAAGCTCCTACAATGAGCAGTTCTTC. It is translated as CSAKNRDPSSYNEQFF.